The sequence of this T cell receptor (beta chain) was determined in a study of control samples from healthy donors and cancer patients. Data came from immunoSEQ multiplex PCR; TCRdb stores just in-frame clones and leaves some out. Found here are around 250,000 clones, more than 65% of them singletons; the top ten hold approximately 12%. CDR3 length: 14 residues. Looked up from germline, CDR1 is GTSNPN and CDR2 is SVGIG (reference sequence). V lost 3 bases and J lost 4; bases outside the gene matches: 4. The chain carries TRBV30 and TRBJ1-1; 11 nucleotides match TRBD1. The sequence derives from a woman aged 55-69 years with lung cancer. The sample was PBMCs. The DNA of the CDR3 is TGTGCCTGGAGAGGACAGGGGGCCTTCACTGAAGCTTTCTTT. It is translated as CAWRGQGAFTEAFF.